This T cell receptor beta chain was documented in a study of blood T cell repertoires in COVID-19. In its sample, this clone was seen a few times. Germline V gives CDR1 GTSNPN, CDR2 SVGIG (reference sequence). The CDR3 spans 12 residues. Trimming took off 2 bases at V and 7 bases at J, with 8 bases between the two ends. Original methodology: The assay estimated nucleated cells by amplifying reference gene primers. The repertoire was sequenced with immunoSEQ multiplex PCR; TCRdb's copy has only in-frame clones and lacks some. Clone size and V and J calls were adopted from that table, with D and trimming inferred from the DNA. The top ten clones hold 0.82% of a sample with over 200,000 clones, around nine tenths of them seen once.

This receptor was identified in a man in his fifties or sixties with COVID-19, enrolled during active disease. V and J are TRBV30 and TRBJ1-4; no firm D call. The sample taken for sequencing was peripheral blood. CDR3 residues: CAWSIVSEKLFF. The CDR3 DNA sequence: TGTGCCTGGAGTATAGTTAGTGAAAAACTGTTTTTT.